These 3 T cell receptor beta chains came from one sample sequenced in a study of T cells in Graves' hyperthyroidism and ophthalmopathy. Amplified regions were TCR beta CDR3 sequences from RNA transcripts. A set of HTBI primers served as the primers for a first-round RT-PCR of the TCR CDR3. From the multiplex PCR reads, TCRdb called clonotypes with MiXCR, one entry per CDR3 protein. Of about 290,000 distinct CDR3 sequences listed, approximately 17% were seen once; the top ten hold roughly 50%. What was sequenced was blood. These receptors were collected from a woman aged 60-70 years with Graves' ophthalmopathy.

The chain combines TRBV11-3 with TRBJ2-6; a possible D gene is TRBD1 (6 bases). The V gene lost 5 bases and the J gene lost 4 bases, with 15 bases spanning the gap. The germline gives CDR1 SGHNT, CDR2 YENEEA. The length of the CDR3 is 16 residues. The CDR3: CASSLSRGSGANVLTF. As DNA, the CDR3 is TGTGCCAGCAGCCTCAGTAGGGGGTCAGGGGCCAACGTCCTGACTTTC.

The table lists this clonotype with a few counts. The rearrangement uses TRBV20-1 and TRBJ2-1, with 9 positions matching TRBD2. Per germline, CDR1 DFQATT and CDR2 SNEGSKA (reference sequence). The CDR3 totals 14 residues. V shed 5 bases and J 6 bases; nucleotides not matched to a gene: 8. The CDR3 DNA follows: TGCAGTGCTGGAGGGGGGCGGGGGGGCAATGAGCAGTTCTTC. Amino acid sequence: CSAGGGRGGNEQFF.

This clonotype appeared many times. The CDR3 is CASSRGQGLGYTF. DNA for the CDR3: TGTGCCAGCAGCCGGGGACAGGGACTTGGCTACACCTTC. This chain uses TRBV12-3 or TRBV12-4 with TRBJ1-2, with TRBD1 matching over 9 bases. The CDR3 contains 13 residues. After removal of 6 bases from V and 7 bases from J, the junction contained 6 bases not matched to a gene.